The sequence of this T cell receptor (beta chain) was determined in a study of identical twins. V was clipped by 0 bases and J by 3 bases, with 12 bases between them. CDR3 length: 16 amino acids. Per germline, CDR1 LGHNA and CDR2 YNFKEQ. TCRdb reprocessed the 5' RACE reads with MiXCR, giving one entry per CDR3 protein. Here the sample spans about 730,000 distinct CDR3 sequences, approximately 21% being singletons. These data were also filed under a second study, of T cells expressing NK-cell markers. As reported in that work: TCR beta repertoires came from sorted CD3+CD56+NKG2C+, CD3+CD56+NKG2C- and CD3+CD56-NKG2C+ T cells. Several experiments employed an anti-gamma-delta TCR antibody to confine sorting to alpha-beta TCR T cells.

The specimen sequenced was PBMCs. The clonotype comes from a woman aged 18 to 35 in good health. The chain carries TRBV4-2 and TRBJ1-5; D is possibly TRBD1 (5 bases). The CDR3 spells CASSQDVGEDNQPQHF. The CDR3 coding sequence is TGTGCCAGCAGCCAAGATGTAGGGGAGGACAATCAGCCCCAGCATTTT.